This T cell receptor beta chain was recovered during a study of shared clonotypes between healthy human individuals. Study conclusions and caveats: The small donor group covered limited genetic and exposure diversity.

Ten immunoSEQ deep assay plates held the unsorted PBMC DNA. Here immunoSEQ multiplex PCR was the method, and the copy in TCRdb shows in-frame clones only, minus some. The sample has about 470,000 clones; about four fifths are singletons. Free of recent acute infections or vaccinations, the donors were healthy HIV-negative adults. Concerning this clone: Its antigen is unidentified. This clone may be a read error of a much larger clone one base away.

The CDR3 runs to 15 residues. Trimming at V came to 6 bases and at J to 7 bases, leaving 12 bases not matched to a gene. Germline V gene lookup returns CDR1 SGHRS and CDR2 YFSETQ. The rearrangement uses TRBV5-1 and TRBJ2-1, with TRBD2 matching 8 bases. This clonotype was obtained from a woman aged 40 to 55 in good health. Some clones in this sample may be carry-over from other donors' samples. The sample taken for sequencing was PBMCs. In DNA, the CDR3 is TGCGCCAGCAACACTGTAGCGGGGACCATTAATGAGCAGTTCTTC. Its translation is CASNTVAGTINEQFF.